The 24 T cell receptor beta chains in this list originate from one sample, sequenced in a study of control samples from healthy donors and cancer patients. TCRdb's copy holds only in-frame clones and misses some; the assay was immunoSEQ multiplex PCR. The sample yields about 160,000 clones, 90% to 95% seen once. Sequencing was done on a sample of blood. All receptors derive from a woman in her thirties or forties in good health.

J is TRBJ2-5 and V is TRBV28; 7 nucleotides align to TRBD2. The CDR3 loop spans 15 amino acids. In germline, CDR1 is MDHEN, CDR2 SYDVKM. V lost 3 bases and J lost 4; bases outside the gene matches: 8. For the CDR3, the DNA is TGTGCCAGCAGTTTTCTCCGGACTAGGCGAGAGACCCAGTACTTC. This codes for CASSFLRTRRETQYF.

The chain links TRBV10-3 to TRBJ2-2, with D possibly called TRBD1 or TRBD2 (5 bases each). CDR3 length: 15 amino acids. V lost 2 bases, J lost 5 bases, and 12 bases lay in between. Germline V gives CDR1 ENHRY, CDR2 SYGVKD. The CDR3 sequence: CAISEPRDPTGELFF. The CDR3 DNA reads TGTGCCATCAGTGAGCCCCGGGACCCTACCGGGGAGCTGTTTTTT.

V usage is TRBV16 and J usage is TRBJ1-5, with 7 bases identical to TRBD1. V shed 4 bases and J 3 bases; nucleotides not matched to a gene: 6. The CDR3 has 15 amino acids. Germline loops: CDR1 KGHSY, CDR2 FQNENV. CDR3 in amino acids: CASSPRGQFNQPQHF. The CDR3 DNA sequence: TGTGCCAGCAGCCCGAGGGGACAGTTCAATCAGCCCCAGCATTTT.

This chain joins TRBV7-9 and TRBJ1-1; 7 bases fit TRBD1. This CDR3 comprises 15 residues. The germline V gene has CDR1 SEHNR and CDR2 FQNEAQ (reference sequence). The V and J ends lost 4 bases and 0 bases, in that order; junction bases with no gene match: 5. CDR3 DNA sequence: TGTGCCAGCAGCTCCGGACAGGACGTGAACACTGAAGCTTTCTTT. It translates to CASSSGQDVNTEAFF.

The chain recombines TRBV5-6 with TRBJ1-5; 7 bases match TRBD1. Germline V lookup: CDR1 SGHDT, CDR2 YYEEEE. Unmatched junction bases numbered 1, after V lost 3 bases and J lost 1 base. This CDR3 is built from 14 residues. CDR3 protein: CASSWGQSNQPQHF. CDR3 coding DNA: TGTGCCAGCAGCTGGGGACAGAGCAATCAGCCCCAGCATTTT.

The chain recombines TRBV5-1 with TRBJ2-4, with D uncertain. Germline V gene sequence: CDR1 SGHRS, CDR2 YFSETQ. Trimming shortened V by 0 bases and J by 1 base, and 5 bases separated the two germline ends. This CDR3 is 14 amino acids long. This chain's CDR3 is CASSLVGAKNIQYF. In DNA form, the CDR3 reads TGCGCCAGCAGCTTGGTTGGGGCCAAAAACATTCAGTACTTC.

The J gene is TRBJ1-5, the V gene TRBV5-1; no clear D. The CDR3 sequence is 14 residues long. Germline lookup yields CDR1 SGHRS and CDR2 YFSETQ. Trimming took off 0 bases at V and 9 bases at J, with 13 bases between the two ends. CDR3 protein: CASSLEGIEAPQHF. CDR3 nucleotide sequence: TGCGCCAGCAGCTTGGAAGGGATAGAGGCGCCCCAGCATTTT.

As DNA, the CDR3 is TGTGCCAGCAGCTCTCACCAGGGGAACACTGAAGCTTTCTTT. It is translated as CASSSHQGNTEAFF. The chain carries TRBV7-9 and TRBJ1-1; weak D call: TRBD1 (5 bases). Trimming removed 4 bases from V and 1 base from J, with 10 bases in between. In germline, CDR1 is SEHNR, CDR2 FQNEAQ (reference sequence). The CDR3 spans 14 residues.

The J gene is TRBJ1-2, the V gene TRBV12-2. TRBV12-2 is shown as a pseudogene. The CDR3 has 14 residues. CDR3 region: CASRHEFLGSGYTF. In DNA, the CDR3 is TGTGCAAGTCGCCACGAGTTTTTGGGGAGTGGCTACACCTTC.

The chain links TRBV19 to TRBJ2-3; 10 bases map to TRBD1. The CDR3 is made up of 14 amino acids. The trim removed 4 bases at V and 4 bases at J, leaving 2 bases unmatched. From germline, CDR1 is LNHDA and CDR2 SQIVND (reference sequence). The CDR3 DNA reads TGTGCCAGTAGTAACGGACAGGGGGCAGATACGCAGTATTTT. It translates to CASSNGQGADTQYF.

This clone has just one count. This chain connects TRBV3-1 (or the pseudogene TRBV3-2) to TRBJ2-7; D call uncertain. The CDR3 sequence is 11 residues long. Germline CDR1 LGHDT, CDR2 YNNKEL (reference sequence). Between the trimmed V and J ends, which lost 5 bases and 2 bases, there was a span of 4 bases. The CDR3 bases are TGTGCCAGCAGCTCAACCTACGAGCAGTACTTC. Translated: CASSSTYEQYF.

The V gene is TRBV28, the J gene TRBJ1-6, with D hard to call. Germline-derived CDR1 and CDR2 are MDHEN and SYDVKM. This CDR3 is built from 14 residues. V dropped 6 bases and J dropped 5 bases, with 11 bases sitting between them. The CDR3 spells CASRVGRDNSPLHF. The CDR3 DNA reads TGTGCCAGCAGGGTCGGACGGGATAATTCACCCCTCCACTTT.

The chain has TRBV19 and TRBJ2-3, with 14 nucleotides matching TRBD2. Trimming at V came to 7 bases and at J to 10 bases, leaving 10 bases not matched to a gene. The CDR3 totals 15 residues. Germline-derived CDR1 and CDR2 are LNHDA and SQIVND (reference sequence). The CDR3 DNA is TGTGCCAGTACCCCCGGACTAGCGGGAGGCTTGGCGCAGTATTTT. This translates into CASTPGLAGGLAQYF.

As regards this clone: A junction end diverges from the germline sequence, so it may reflect a read error. V usage is TRBV20-1 and J usage is TRBJ2-4; 7 bases are a match to TRBD1. The CDR3 runs to 10 residues. CDR1 DFQATT and CDR2 SNEGSKA come from the germline V gene (reference sequence). The CDR3 sequence: CSAKGAVATF. CDR3 nucleotide sequence: TGCAGTGCTAAGGGGGCAGTGGCCACCTTC.

As concerns this clone: Additional DNA sequences in this sample encode the identical CDR3. The chain couples TRBV12-3 or TRBV12-4 to TRBJ1-1; 8 bases agree with TRBD1. The CDR3 loop spans 13 amino acids. Trimming took 8 bases from V and 0 from J; bases not matched to a gene: 2. The CDR3 sequence is CASGTGMNTEAFF. DNA for the CDR3: TGTGCCAGCGGGACAGGAATGAACACTGAAGCTTTCTTT.

This clone was observed once. This chain links TRBV7-2 with TRBJ1-2, with D perhaps matching TRBD1 (5 bases). This CDR3 spans 14 amino acids. Germline V lookup: CDR1 SGHTA, CDR2 FQGNSA. The germline V and J ends were trimmed by 1 base and 0 bases, with 6 bases remaining between them. The CDR3 DNA follows: TGTGCCAGCAGCTTAGGGGGCCCTAACTATGGCTACACCTTC. Amino acids: CASSLGGPNYGYTF.

The V and J genes are TRBV5-8 and TRBJ1-2, with a possible D match to TRBD1 (6 bases). The germline V gene encodes CDR1 SGHTS and CDR2 YDEGEE. V was trimmed by 9 bases and J by 8 bases, leaving 23 bases between them. The CDR3 is 14 amino acids. CDR3 DNA: TGTGCCACCAATCCTAAAGGACAGCGGGGAGGCTACACCTTC. Its translation: CATNPKGQRGGYTF.

The rearrangement joins TRBV7-3 to TRBJ2-5; 10 bases line up with TRBD2. The CDR3 covers 14 residues. Germline CDR1 is SGHTA and CDR2 is FQGTGA. Germline trimming cut 4 bases from V and 4 bases from J; bases unmatched to any gene: 3. CDR3 loop: CASSSSGGVETQYF. The CDR3 DNA reads as TGTGCCAGCAGCTCGAGCGGGGGGGTAGAGACCCAGTACTTC. Variable domain in full (rest from reference TRBV7-3 and TRBJ2-5): GAGVSQTPSNKVTEKGKYVELRCDPISGHTALYWYRQSLGQGPEFLIYFQGTGAADDSGLPNDRFFAVRPEGSVSTLKIQRTERGDSAVYLCASSSSGGVETQYFGPGTRLLVL.

This clone was picked up one time. This sequence joins TRBV5-6 and TRBJ1-3; D is ambiguous. CDR3 size: 14 residues. Germline V gives CDR1 SGHDT, CDR2 YYEEEE. CDR3 residues: CGSGSVPSGNTIYF. In DNA, the CDR3 is TGTGGGAGCGGAAGCGTACCCTCTGGAAACACCATATATTTT.

V usage is TRBV7-3 and J usage is TRBJ1-1, with 9 bases lining up with TRBD1. The CDR3 has 14 amino acids. Losses at the gene ends were 5 bases for V and 5 bases for J; bases not matched to a gene: 6. Germline CDR1 reads SGHTA; CDR2 reads FQGTGA. CDR3 DNA sequence: TGTGCCAGCAGCCCCGGACAGGGGAGAACTGAAGCTTTCTTT. Protein product: CASSPGQGRTEAFF.

This clone was detected only a few times. The J gene is TRBJ1-2, the V gene TRBV5-6, with TRBD1 identical over 7 bases. The CDR3 has 13 amino acids. Germline V CDR1 and CDR2: SGHDT, YYEEEE. The junction had 4 bases not matched to a gene; V was cut back by 6 bases and J by 2 bases. The CDR3 DNA is TGTGCCAGCACCTCGGACAGGAACTATGGCTACACCTTC. Translating gives CASTSDRNYGYTF. Combining the CDR3 with reference TRBV5-6 and TRBJ1-2 gives the whole variable domain DAGVTQSPTHLIKTRGQQVTLRCSPKSGHDTVSWYQQALGQGPQFIFQYYEEEERQRGNFPDRFSGHQFPNYSSELNVNALLLGDSALYLCASTSDRNYGYTFGSGTRLTVV.

The chain has TRBV6-6 and TRBJ1-1; tentatively, D is TRBD1 (5 bases). With 7 bases removed from V and 2 bases from J, the gap between germline ends came to 8 bases. The CDR3 has 12 amino acids. In germline, CDR1 is MNHNY, CDR2 SVGAGI (reference sequence). The CDR3 nucleotides are TGTGCCAGCAAAGGGACCAACACTGAAGCTTTCTTT. Amino acid sequence: CASKGTNTEAFF.

The gene calls are TRBV19 and TRBJ1-4; D remains ambiguous. Trimming took 2 bases from V and 0 from J, leaving 7 bases between them. The germline V gene has CDR1 LNHDA and CDR2 SQIVND (reference sequence). The CDR3 length is 15 residues. For the CDR3, the DNA is TGTGCCAGTAGTATATTGGGATCAACTAATGAAAAACTGTTTTTT. Translating gives CASSILGSTNEKLFF.

The chain recombines TRBV12-2 with TRBJ1-4. TRBV12-2 is given as a pseudogene. This CDR3 has 19 amino acids. The CDR3 bases are TGTGCAAGTCGCTTAGTAAGGCGTCGGGAGCCAGCAACTAATGAAAAACTGTTTTTT. Translation: CASRLVRRREPATNEKLFF.